This TCR beta chain was observed in a study of PD-L1 blockade in urothelial cancer. Study details: Blood analysis took place 3 weeks (second dose) and 6 weeks after treatment start. Among blood samples, the median T cell count was some 150,000. Findings and limits, study-wide: Below-median pretreatment blood TCR clonality predicted better survival. At the 3-week point, tumor-associated blood clones expanded more in durable-benefit patients.

Trimming took off 2 bases at V and 9 bases at J, with 14 bases between the two ends. The germline CDR1 and CDR2 sequences are MNHEY and SVGAGI. This CDR3 has 14 residues. Sequenced by immunoSEQ multiplex PCR; TCRdb stores in-frame clones only, minus some. Of 85,000 to 90,000 clones listed, roughly nine tenths are singletons. With regard to this clone: Its specificity is unknown.

This receptor was identified in a man between 60 and 75 years old with urothelial cancer. The sample in question was PBMCs, obtained around atezolizumab (anti-PD-L1) treatment. J is TRBJ2-1 and V is TRBV6-5; D unclear. Here the CDR3 reads CASSYQPTRGEQFF. Written as DNA, the CDR3 is TGTGCCAGCAGTTACCAACCCACGCGCGGTGAGCAGTTCTTC.